This is a list of T cell receptor beta chains from one sample in a study of identifying expanded T cells in peripheral blood. Generated by immunoSEQ multiplex PCR, the TCRdb table keeps only in-frame clones and is missing some. This sample has about 100,000 clones; about 90% occur once, and the top ten carry just over 5.5%. Sequenced material: blood. The source of these receptors is a person between 18 and 75 years old in good health. The CDR3 runs from the conserved cysteine through the conserved F or W. Fields, in order: clone size, D gene, V gene, J gene, CDR3 DNA, CDR3 protein. The D gene is left open where the match is weak. Clone size is shown for a subset of rows, as once, few, many or a class of expanded clone.

.	TRBD1	TRBV18	TRBJ2-3	TGTGCCAGCTCACCAGAGGACAGGTTCGGGGTGGATACGCAGTATTTT	CASSPEDRFGVDTQYF
.	TRBD2	TRBV9	TRBJ2-3	TGTGCCAGCAGCGTACTAGCGGGGGGGCTTAAAGATACGCAGTATTTT	CASSVLAGGLKDTQYF
.	.	TRBV2	TRBJ2-7	TGTGCCAGCAGTGAAGAGATCAAGGGGAAAGAGCAGTACTTC	CASSEEIKGKEQYF
.	.	TRBV18	TRBJ2-7	TGTGCCAGCTCACCGAACGAAGGCGAGCAGTACTTC	CASSPNEGEQYF
.	.	TRBV15	TRBJ2-5	TGTGCCACCAGCAGAGTTGCAGACTACTCGAAAGAGACCCAGTACTTC	CATSRVADYSKETQYF
.	.	TRBV10-3	TRBJ1-2	TGTGCCATCAGCGGGAGTGCCCAGGGTCGGCTAACAGGAACCCATGGCTACACCTTC	CAISGSAQGRLTGTHGYTF
.	.	TRBV30	TRBJ1-2	TGTGCCTGGAGTAGGACGGACTATGGCTACACCTTC	CAWSRTDYGYTF
.	TRBD1	TRBV7-7	TRBJ2-7	TGTGCCAGCAGCTTAGGGGGGACAGGTCCCCACGAGCAGTACTTC	CASSLGGTGPHEQYF
few	TRBD2	TRBV18	TRBJ2-1	TGTGCCAGCTCACCACCTGGAGCGGGGGGCGACTACAATGAGCAGTTCTTC	CASSPPGAGGDYNEQFF
.	.	TRBV15	TRBJ1-3	TGTGCCACCAGCAGAGATAGGGGGACTGGAAACACCATATATTTT	CATSRDRGTGNTIYF
.	.	TRBV7-9	TRBJ2-2	TGTGCCAGCAGCTTACCTTCGAAGAACACCGGGGAGCTGTTTTTT	CASSLPSKNTGELFF
.	.	TRBV5-5	TRBJ1-1	TGTGCCAGCAGCCCCAATGACAGGTTAAGCACTGAAGCTTTCTTT	CASSPNDRLSTEAFF
.	TRBD2	TRBV14	TRBJ2-3	TGTGCCAGCAGCCGCCGACCCCAAGCGGGAGGAGGGGATACGCAGTATTTT	CASSRRPQAGGGDTQYF
.	.	TRBV11-3	TRBJ2-7	TGTGCCAGCAGCTTACCGGGTTCCTACGAGCAGTACTTC	CASSLPGSYEQYF
.	.	TRBV6-4	TRBJ2-1	TGTGCCAGCAGTGGCGAGGGCGGGGACTACAATGAGCAGTTCTTC	CASSGEGGDYNEQFF
.	TRBD2	TRBV2	TRBJ2-5	TGTGCCAGCAGTGAACCGCTAGCGGGAGGGGAGACCCAGTACTTC	CASSEPLAGGETQYF
.	TRBD1	TRBV25-1	TRBJ1-1	TGTGCCAGCAGCGATTTAAGACAGGGAATGCGAGGCACTGAAGCTTTCTTT	CASSDLRQGMRGTEAFF
.	.	TRBV7-9	TRBJ1-1	TGTGCCAGCAGCCAACAGGGGAACACTGAAGCTTTCTTT	CASSQQGNTEAFF
.	TRBD1	TRBV4-2	TRBJ1-3	TGTGCCAGCAGTCACTCCGGGACAGGGGACATTAAAAACACCATATATTTT	CASSHSGTGDIKNTIYF
.	.	TRBV19	TRBJ1-6	TGTGCCAGTAGTTTCGGACGGGATAATTCACCCCTCCACTTT	CASSFGRDNSPLHF
.	.	TRBV18	TRBJ1-4	TGTGCCAGCTCACCACAGGGAACACGGGAAAAACTGTTTTTT	CASSPQGTREKLFF
.	TRBD2	TRBV4-2	TRBJ2-4	TGTGCCAGCAGCCCGACTAGCGGGGGGGCCAAAAACATTCAGTACTTC	CASSPTSGGAKNIQYF
.	.	TRBV6-5	TRBJ1-2	TGTGCCAGCAGTTACCTCGGTCTCGGTGGCTACACCTTC	CASSYLGLGGYTF
.	.	TRBV15	TRBJ2-1	TGTGCCACCAGCAGTGGGGTACGGAGTGAGCAGTTCTTC	CATSSGVRSEQFF
.	TRBD1	TRBV19	TRBJ2-3	TGTGCCAGTAGTCCCGGGACAGGGACAGATACGCAGTATTTT	CASSPGTGTDTQYF
.	.	TRBV27	TRBJ2-7	TGTGCCAGCTTTGCGTCCGTCTACGAGCAGTACTTC	CASFASVYEQYF
.	TRBD1	TRBV7-9	TRBJ1-2	TGTGCCAGCAGCATGACAGGGGATGGCTACACCTTC	CASSMTGDGYTF
.	.	TRBV6-5	TRBJ1-2	TGTGCCAGCAGATCGGAGTTCTATGGCTACACCTTC	CASRSEFYGYTF
once	.	TRBV7-9	TRBJ1-2	TGTGCCAGCAGCTCAGAGGGGGGGCGCGACTATGGCTACACCTTC	CASSSEGGRDYGYTF
.	TRBD1	TRBV28	TRBJ2-2	TGTGCCAGCAGCAGACAGGGATCCACCGGGGAGCTGTTTTTT	CASSRQGSTGELFF
.	.	TRBV12-5	TRBJ2-7	TGTGCTAGTGGTCTGGGCGGGGAGCAGTACTTC	CASGLGGEQYF
.	.	TRBV7-3	TRBJ2-6	TGTGCCAGCAGCTTAGGATGGAGCTCTGGGGCCAACGTCCTGACTTTC	CASSLGWSSGANVLTF
.	.	TRBV11-2	TRBJ2-7	TGTGCCAGCAGCGTCTGGACAACCTACGAGCAGTACTTC	CASSVWTTYEQYF
.	.	TRBV5-1	TRBJ1-1	TGCGCCAGCAGCTTGGCCGAGAACACTGAAGCTTTCTTT	CASSLAENTEAFF
.	.	TRBV5-1	TRBJ2-7	TGCGCCAGCAGCTTGACAGGTCCGGCCTACGAGCAGTACTTC	CASSLTGPAYEQYF
.	.	TRBV19	TRBJ1-3	TGTGCCAGTAGTATACGGGCGCGCAGGGAGGTTACTAGCTCTGGAAACACCATATATTTT	CASSIRARREVTSSGNTIYF
.	.	TRBV6-1	TRBJ1-1	TGTGCCAGCGTAACAAACCTCCTCATGAACACTGAAGCTTTCTTT	CASVTNLLMNTEAFF
.	TRBD1	TRBV25-1	TRBJ2-3	TGTGCCAGCAGTATTCAGGGGGGCACAGATACGCAGTATTTT	CASSIQGGTDTQYF
.	TRBD2	TRBV9	TRBJ2-1	TGTGCCAGCACCGGGACTAGCGGGACCTACAATGAGCAGTTCTTC	CASTGTSGTYNEQFF
.	.	TRBV5-1	TRBJ2-3	TGCGCCAGCAGCTTGTTGCTCTCTGGGGATACGCAGTATTTT	CASSLLLSGDTQYF
.	.	TRBV14	TRBJ2-7	TGTGCCAGCAGCCAAGTCGGGAGTTACGAGCAGTACTTC	CASSQVGSYEQYF
.	TRBD1	TRBV27	TRBJ1-6	TGTGCCAGCAGTTTATCCGGGACAGGGGTATCACCCCTCCACTTT	CASSLSGTGVSPLHF
once	.	TRBV6-4	TRBJ2-5	TGTGCCAGCAGTGACTCTGAGGGCCAAGAGACCCAGTACTTC	CASSDSEGQETQYF
.	.	TRBV7-9	TRBJ1-2	TGTGCCAGCAGCTTGGGGCATGAGGGCAAGGGCTATGGCTACACCTTC	CASSLGHEGKGYGYTF
few	.	TRBV18	TRBJ1-2	TGTGCCAGCTCACCAATGGGGTTTTCCTATGGCTACACCTTC	CASSPMGFSYGYTF
.	TRBD2	TRBV7-2	TRBJ2-3	TGTGCCAGCAGCCCTCTCCGGCGGGGGGCAGGTTTTTTAGATACGCAGTATTTT	CASSPLRRGAGFLDTQYF
.	.	TRBV21-1	TRBJ2-6	TGTGCCAGCAGCAAATCTAGGGGAGGGGGCGCCCCTGGGGCCAACGTCCTGACTTTC	CASSKSRGGGAPGANVLTF
.	.	TRBV4-1	TRBJ2-1	TGCGCCAGCAGCGAAACAAATGAGCAGTTCTTC	CASSETNEQFF
.	.	TRBV5-1	TRBJ2-7	TGCGCCAGCAGCTTGGTCGGCAGCTTCTACGAGCAGTACTTC	CASSLVGSFYEQYF
.	.	TRBV12-5	TRBJ2-1	TGTGCTAGTGGTTTGATCCGGGACTCCCTCTACAATGAGCAGTTCTTC	CASGLIRDSLYNEQFF
.	.	TRBV27	TRBJ1-1	TGTGCCACCACACCCCGGGTGTACCTGAACACTGAAGCTTTCTTT	CATTPRVYLNTEAFF
.	.	TRBV5-1	TRBJ1-1	TGCGCCAGCAGCTTGGGACCGAACACTGAAGCTTTCTTT	CASSLGPNTEAFF
.	TRBD1	TRBV9	TRBJ1-3	TGTGCCAGCAGCTTCTTCGACAGGGGTGTAGACACCATATATTTT	CASSFFDRGVDTIYF
.	.	TRBV5-1	TRBJ1-1	TGCGCCAGCAGCTTAGGAACGTCGATTAACACTGAAGCTTTCTTT	CASSLGTSINTEAFF
.	TRBD1	TRBV5-5	TRBJ2-7	TGTGCCAGCAGCTTGGTGGCGCAGGGGGCAACCTACGAGCAGTACTTC	CASSLVAQGATYEQYF
.	.	TRBV27	TRBJ1-2	TGTGCCAGCAGGGCACACCAAAACTATGGCTACACCTTC	CASRAHQNYGYTF
.	.	TRBV30	TRBJ2-1	TGTGCCTGGAGTGCCGGGGGCGCGATCAATGAGCAGTTCTTC	CAWSAGGAINEQFF
.	TRBD1	TRBV13	TRBJ2-7	TGTGCCAGCAGCTCCCCGGACAGGGGGAACAACGAGCAGTACTTC	CASSSPDRGNNEQYF
.	.	TRBV2	TRBJ1-5	TGTGCCAGCAGTGGGGGTCAGCCCCAGCATTTT	CASSGGQPQHF